This T cell receptor beta chain appears in the sequencing data of a study of shared clonotypes between healthy human individuals. Study-level information: Donors consisted of a couple of women and three men between 18 and 49. Each donor had three CD4 naive, three CD4 memory, two CD8 naive and one CD8 memory plate.

Repertoires were generated with immunoSEQ multiplex PCR, while TCRdb's copy carries only in-frame clones and drops some. This table holds 2 million to 2.5 million clones, 95% found once. General study results and limits: Four donors had 5% to 6% of their naive CD4 clonotypes in common.

Turning to this clone: Antigen unknown. Additional DNA sequences in this sample encode the identical CDR3.

The CDR3 is 14 amino acids. CDR1 is SGHRS and CDR2 is YFSETQ in the germline V gene. V was shortened by 4 bases and J by 0 bases, with 8 bases between the two germline ends. Each sample came from a Caucasian adult donor living in Nashville, Tennessee. The origin of this receptor is a man younger than 30 in good health. Sequencing input: naive CD4+ T cells sorted from blood. Subset here: CD45RA+ positively selected. The V call is TRBV5-1, the J call TRBJ1-5; a possible D gene is TRBD1 (5 bases). This CDR3 reads CASSLDNSNQPQHF. CDR3 bases: TGCGCCAGCAGCCTGGACAATAGCAATCAGCCCCAGCATTTT.